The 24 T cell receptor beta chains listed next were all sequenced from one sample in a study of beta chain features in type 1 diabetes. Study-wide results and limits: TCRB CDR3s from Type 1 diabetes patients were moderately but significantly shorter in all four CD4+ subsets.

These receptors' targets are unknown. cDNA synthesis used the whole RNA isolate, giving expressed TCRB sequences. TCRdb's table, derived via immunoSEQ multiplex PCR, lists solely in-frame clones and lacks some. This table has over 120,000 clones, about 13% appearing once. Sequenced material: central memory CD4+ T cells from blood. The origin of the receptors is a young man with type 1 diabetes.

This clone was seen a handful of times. Here the CDR3 reads CASSYSKRELGQPQHF. DNA for the CDR3: TGTGCCAGCAGTTACTCGAAAAGGGAACTAGGACAGCCCCAGCATTTT. The chain recombines TRBV6-5 with TRBJ1-5; D uncertain. The germline CDR1 and CDR2 sequences are MNHEY and SVGAGI. This CDR3 spans 16 amino acids. V was trimmed by 0 bases and J by 7 bases, leaving 16 bases between them.

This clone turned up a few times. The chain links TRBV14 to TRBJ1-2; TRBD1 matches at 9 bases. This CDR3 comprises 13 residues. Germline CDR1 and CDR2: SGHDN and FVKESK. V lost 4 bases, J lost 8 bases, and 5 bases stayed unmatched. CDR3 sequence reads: CASSPTGGYGYTF. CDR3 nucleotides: TGTGCCAGCAGCCCGACAGGGGGGTACGGCTACACCTTC. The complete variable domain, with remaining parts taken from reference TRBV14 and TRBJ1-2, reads EAGVTQFPSHSVIEKGQTVTLRCDPISGHDNLYWYRRVMGKEIKFLLHFVKESKQDESGMPNNRFLAERTGGTYSTLKVQPAELEDSGVYFCASSPTGGYGYTFGSGTRLTVV.

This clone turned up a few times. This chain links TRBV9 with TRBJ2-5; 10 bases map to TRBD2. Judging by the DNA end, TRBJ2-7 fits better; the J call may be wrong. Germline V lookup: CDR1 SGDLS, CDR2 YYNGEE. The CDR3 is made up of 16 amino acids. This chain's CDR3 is CASSVGGLADSYEQYF. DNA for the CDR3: TGTGCCAGCAGCGTAGGCGGACTAGCGGACTCCTACGAGCAGTACTTC.

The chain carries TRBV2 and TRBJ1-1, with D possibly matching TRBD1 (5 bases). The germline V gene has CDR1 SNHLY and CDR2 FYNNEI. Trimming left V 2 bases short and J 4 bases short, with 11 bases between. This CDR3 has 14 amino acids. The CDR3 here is CASSEWGDSTEAFF. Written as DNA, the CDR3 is TGTGCCAGCAGTGAATGGGGGGATAGCACTGAAGCTTTCTTT.

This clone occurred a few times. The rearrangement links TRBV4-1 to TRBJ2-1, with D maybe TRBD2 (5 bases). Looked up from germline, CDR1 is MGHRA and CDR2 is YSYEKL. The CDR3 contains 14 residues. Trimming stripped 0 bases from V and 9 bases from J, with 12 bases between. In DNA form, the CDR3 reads TGCGCCAGCAGCCAAGATGGGAGTGCGAGTGAGCAGTTCTTC. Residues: CASSQDGSASEQFF.

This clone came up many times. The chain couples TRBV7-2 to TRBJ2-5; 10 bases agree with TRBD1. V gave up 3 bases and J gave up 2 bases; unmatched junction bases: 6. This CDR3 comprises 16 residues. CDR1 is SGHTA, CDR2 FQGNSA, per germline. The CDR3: CASSLGQGTVQETQYF. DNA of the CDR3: TGTGCCAGCAGCTTGGGACAGGGGACCGTGCAAGAGACCCAGTACTTC.

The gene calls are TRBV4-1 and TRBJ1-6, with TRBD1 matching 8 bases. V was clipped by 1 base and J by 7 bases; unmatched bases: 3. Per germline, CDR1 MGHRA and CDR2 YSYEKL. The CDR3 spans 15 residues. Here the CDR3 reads CASSQGQGQNSPLHF. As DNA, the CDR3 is TGCGCCAGCAGCCAAGGACAGGGGCAAAATTCACCCCTCCACTTT.

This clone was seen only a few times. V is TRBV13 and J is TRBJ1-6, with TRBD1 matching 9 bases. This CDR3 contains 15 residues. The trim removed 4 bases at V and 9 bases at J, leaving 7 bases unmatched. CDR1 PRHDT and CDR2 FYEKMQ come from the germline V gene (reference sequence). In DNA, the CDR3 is TGTGCCAGCAGCTCCGGGACAGGGTCTGGTTCACCCCTCCACTTT. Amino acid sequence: CASSSGTGSGSPLHF.

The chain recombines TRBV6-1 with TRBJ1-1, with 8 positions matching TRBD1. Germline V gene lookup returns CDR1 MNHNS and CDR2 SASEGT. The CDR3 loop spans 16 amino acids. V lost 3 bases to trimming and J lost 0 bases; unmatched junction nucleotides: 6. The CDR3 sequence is CASSEFLTGVNTEAFF. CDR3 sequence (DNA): TGTGCCAGCAGTGAGTTTTTGACAGGGGTGAACACTGAAGCTTTCTTT.

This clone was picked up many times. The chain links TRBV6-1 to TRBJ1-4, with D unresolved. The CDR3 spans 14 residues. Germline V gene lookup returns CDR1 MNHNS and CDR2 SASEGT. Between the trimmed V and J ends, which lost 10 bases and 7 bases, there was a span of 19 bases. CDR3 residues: CAIALSGLGEKLFF. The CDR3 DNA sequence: TGTGCCATCGCGCTAAGCGGGCTTGGTGAAAAACTGTTTTTT.

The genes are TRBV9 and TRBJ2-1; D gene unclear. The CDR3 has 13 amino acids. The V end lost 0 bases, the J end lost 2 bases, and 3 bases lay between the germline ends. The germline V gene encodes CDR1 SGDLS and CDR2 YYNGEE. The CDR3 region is CASSVVPYNEQFF. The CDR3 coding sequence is TGTGCCAGCAGCGTAGTGCCCTACAATGAGCAGTTCTTC. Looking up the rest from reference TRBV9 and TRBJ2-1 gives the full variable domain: DSGVTQTPKHLITATGQRVTLRCSPRSGDLSVYWYQQSLDQGLQFLIQYYNGEERAKGNILERFSAQQFPDLHSELNLSSLELGDSALYFCASSVVPYNEQFFGPGTRLTVL.

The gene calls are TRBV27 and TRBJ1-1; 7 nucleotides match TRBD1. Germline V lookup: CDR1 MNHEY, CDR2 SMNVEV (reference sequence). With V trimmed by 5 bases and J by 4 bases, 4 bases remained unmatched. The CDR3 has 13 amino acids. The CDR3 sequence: CASSTGTVTEAFF. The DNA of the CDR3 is TGTGCCAGCAGTACTGGGACAGTCACTGAAGCTTTCTTT.

The CDR3 bases are TGTGCCAGCAGAGGGACAAACCCCCTTCAAAGACCCACAGATACGCAGTATTTT. This codes for CASRGTNPLQRPTDTQYF. The chain carries TRBV2 and TRBJ2-3, with a possible D match to TRBD1 (6 bases). Germline loops: CDR1 SNHLY, CDR2 FYNNEI. Trimming stripped 6 bases from V and 2 bases from J, with 24 bases between. The CDR3 runs to 18 residues.

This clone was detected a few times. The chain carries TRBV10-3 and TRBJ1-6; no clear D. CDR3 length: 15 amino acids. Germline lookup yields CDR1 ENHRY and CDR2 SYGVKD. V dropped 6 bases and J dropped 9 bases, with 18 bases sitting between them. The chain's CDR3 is CAIRPAGRGVSPLHF. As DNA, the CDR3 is TGTGCCATCAGGCCGGCGGGTCGAGGTGTTTCACCCCTCCACTTT.

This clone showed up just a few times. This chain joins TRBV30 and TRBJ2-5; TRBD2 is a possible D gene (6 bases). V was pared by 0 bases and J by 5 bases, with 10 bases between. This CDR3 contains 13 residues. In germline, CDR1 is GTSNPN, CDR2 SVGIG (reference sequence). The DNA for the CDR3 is TGTGCCTGGAGTGTCGCGGGGTCCGAGACCCAGTACTTC. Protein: CAWSVAGSETQYF.

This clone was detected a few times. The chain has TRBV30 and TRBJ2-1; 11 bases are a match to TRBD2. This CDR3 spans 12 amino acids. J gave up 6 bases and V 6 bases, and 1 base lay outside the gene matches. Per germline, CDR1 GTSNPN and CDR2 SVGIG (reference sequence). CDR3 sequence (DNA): TGTGCCTGTAGCGGGGGGGTCAATGAGCAGTTCTTC. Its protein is CACSGGVNEQFF.

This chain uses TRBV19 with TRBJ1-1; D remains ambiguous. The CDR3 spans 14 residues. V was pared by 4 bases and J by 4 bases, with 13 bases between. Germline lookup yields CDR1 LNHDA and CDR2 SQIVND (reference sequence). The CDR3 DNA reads TGTGCCAGTAGTACCCGTTCGGGTCCCACTGAAGCTTTCTTT. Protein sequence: CASSTRSGPTEAFF.

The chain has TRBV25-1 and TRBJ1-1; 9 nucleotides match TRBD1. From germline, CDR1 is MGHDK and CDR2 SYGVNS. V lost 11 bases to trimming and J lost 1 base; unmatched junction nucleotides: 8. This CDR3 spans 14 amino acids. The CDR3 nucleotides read TGTGCCGATCGACAGGGGGTTAAGAACACTGAAGCTTTCTTT. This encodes CADRQGVKNTEAFF.

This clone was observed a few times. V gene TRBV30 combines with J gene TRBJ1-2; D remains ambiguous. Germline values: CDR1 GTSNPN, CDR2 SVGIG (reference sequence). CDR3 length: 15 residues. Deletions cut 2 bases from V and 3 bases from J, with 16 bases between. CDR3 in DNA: TGTGCCTGGAGTCGGTCGTGGGGAGAAGACTATGGCTACACCTTC. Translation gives CAWSRSWGEDYGYTF.

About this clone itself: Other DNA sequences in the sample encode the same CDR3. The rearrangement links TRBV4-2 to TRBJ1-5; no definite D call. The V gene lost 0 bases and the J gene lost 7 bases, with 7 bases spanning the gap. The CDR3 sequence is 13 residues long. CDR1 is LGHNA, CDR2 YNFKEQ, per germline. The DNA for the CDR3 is TGTGCCAGCAGCCAAGATTTGGCGCAGCCCCAGCATTTT. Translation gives CASSQDLAQPQHF.

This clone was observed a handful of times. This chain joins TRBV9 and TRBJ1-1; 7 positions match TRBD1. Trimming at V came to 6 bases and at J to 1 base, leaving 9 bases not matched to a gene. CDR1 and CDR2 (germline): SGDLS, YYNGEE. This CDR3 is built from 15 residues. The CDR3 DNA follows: TGTGCCAGCACCCTCCCCGACAGGGCGAACACTGAAGCTTTCTTT. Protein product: CASTLPDRANTEAFF.

The CDR3 is CASSLSRSEGFAKNIQYF. The CDR3 bases are TGTGCCAGCAGTTTATCCCGTTCCGAGGGGTTTGCCAAAAACATTCAGTACTTC. This sequence joins TRBV28 and TRBJ2-4; perhaps D is TRBD1 or TRBD2 (5 bases each). V lost 1 base to trimming and J lost 1 base, with 17 bases between them. This CDR3 comprises 18 residues. The germline V gene encodes CDR1 MDHEN and CDR2 SYDVKM.

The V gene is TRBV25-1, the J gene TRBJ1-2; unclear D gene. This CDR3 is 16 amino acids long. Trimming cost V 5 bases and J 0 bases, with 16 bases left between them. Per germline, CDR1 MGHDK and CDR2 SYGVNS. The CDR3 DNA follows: TGTGCCAGCAGTCCCCCTCCTGGGTCTACTAACTATGGCTACACCTTC. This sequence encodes CASSPPPGSTNYGYTF.

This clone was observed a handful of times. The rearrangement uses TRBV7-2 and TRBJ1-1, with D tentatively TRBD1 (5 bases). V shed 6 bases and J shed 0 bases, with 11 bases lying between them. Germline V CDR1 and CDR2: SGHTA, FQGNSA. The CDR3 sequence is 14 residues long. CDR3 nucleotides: TGTGCCAGCAGGAAAGGACAAATGAACACTGAAGCTTTCTTT. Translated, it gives CASRKGQMNTEAFF. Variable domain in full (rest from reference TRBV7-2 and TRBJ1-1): GAGVSQSPSNKVTEKGKDVELRCDPISGHTALYWYRQSLGQGLEFLIYFQGNSAPDKSGLPSDRFSAERTGGSVSTLTIQRTQQEDSAVYLCASRKGQMNTEAFFGQGTRLTVV.